These 25 T cell receptor beta chains were sequenced from one sample in a study of T cell responses to AZD1222 COVID-19 vaccine (TCRdb year 2021). The sample's time point label, in plain terms: baseline before first vaccination. The protocol used for the library was the immunoSEQ multiplex PCR assay. TCRdb limited this immuneACCESS table to in-frame rearrangements with V and J called. A share of clones is missing; checked studies link under half to unresolved V genes, and the rest is unexplained. Within this sample are 70,000 to 90,000 clones, with approximately 85% of them counted one time only. 7.5% to 9% of the sample is taken by the ten largest. The sequenced sample was peripheral blood, obtained on day 0 of AZD1222 vaccination. The source of these receptors is an adult in good health.

The chain is built from TRBV11-2 and TRBJ1-1; 8 nucleotides align to TRBD1. This CDR3 has 15 residues. Germline V gives CDR1 SGHAT, CDR2 FQNNGV. The V and J ends lost 5 bases and 1 base, in that order; junction bases with no gene match: 6. CDR3 coding DNA: TGTGCCAGCAGCGCCCCAGGGGGCACGAACACTGAAGCTTTCTTT. Translated, it gives CASSAPGGTNTEAFF.

The chain carries TRBV5-1 and TRBJ2-5; TRBD1 matches 9 bases. The V gene end was trimmed by 4 bases and the J gene end by 5 bases; junction bases not matched to a gene: 3. CDR1 SGHRS and CDR2 YFSETQ come from the germline V gene. CDR3 size: 13 residues. The CDR3 sequence: CASSTTGGETQYF. The CDR3 DNA sequence: TGCGCCAGCAGCACGACAGGGGGTGAGACCCAGTACTTC.

This chain joins TRBV5-6 and TRBJ2-3; 8 nucleotides line up with TRBD2. Germline values: CDR1 SGHDT, CDR2 YYEEEE. V gave up 2 bases and J gave up 7 bases; unmatched junction bases: 12. The length of the CDR3 is 16 residues. CDR3 region: CASSLEGGLGIYTQYF. The CDR3 DNA reads TGTGCCAGCAGCTTAGAGGGGGGACTAGGGATATATACGCAGTATTTT.

The genes are TRBV2 and TRBJ2-2; no definite D call. The germline V gene encodes CDR1 SNHLY and CDR2 FYNNEI. V was pared by 7 bases and J by 3 bases, with 6 bases between. The CDR3 loop spans 12 amino acids. The CDR3 sequence is CASNLHTGELFF. In DNA, the CDR3 is TGTGCCAGCAACCTCCACACCGGGGAGCTGTTTTTT.

This chain links TRBV30 with TRBJ1-3; no definite D call. This CDR3 comprises 13 residues. CDR1 and CDR2 (germline): GTSNPN, SVGIG (reference sequence). V was trimmed by 4 bases and J by 1 base, leaving 8 bases between them. In DNA form, the CDR3 reads TGTGCCTGGATGTCGGTTTCTGGAAACACCATATATTTT. Translated, it gives CAWMSVSGNTIYF. The full variable domain, its missing parts supplied by reference TRBV30 and TRBJ1-3, is SQTIHQWPATLVQPVGSPLSLECTVEGTSNPNLYWYRQAAGRGLQLLFYSVGIGQISSEVPQNLSASRPQDRQFILSSKKLLLSDSGFYLCAWMSVSGNTIYFGEGSWLTVV.

The chain couples TRBV2 to TRBJ1-2; a weak D match, TRBD1 (6 bases). Germline loops: CDR1 SNHLY, CDR2 FYNNEI. The CDR3 runs 12 residues. Trimming stripped 5 bases from V and 12 bases from J, with 16 bases between. In DNA, the CDR3 is TGTGCCAGCAGTTACTACAGGGAAGCTAACACCTTC. Amino acid sequence: CASSYYREANTF.

This clone was observed a few times. This sequence joins TRBV4-3 and TRBJ1-3; weak D call: TRBD1 (5 bases). The V gene's germline CDR1 is LGHNA and CDR2 YSLEER. The CDR3 is made up of 16 amino acids. V shed 0 bases and J shed 0 bases, with 9 bases lying between them. In DNA form, the CDR3 reads TGCGCCAGCAGCCAAGATATGGGGGGCTCTGGAAACACCATATATTTT. It specifies CASSQDMGGSGNTIYF.

The gene calls are TRBV2 and TRBJ2-3, with D hard to call. The CDR3 covers 13 residues. V gave up 7 bases and J gave up 0 bases, with 8 bases separating them. Germline V gene sequence: CDR1 SNHLY, CDR2 FYNNEI. CDR3 region: CASKSDSTDTQYF. The CDR3, as DNA: TGTGCCAGCAAGTCGGACAGCACAGATACGCAGTATTTT.

Of note for this clone: A read error may produce the germline difference seen at one junction end. The chain couples TRBV7-9 to TRBJ2-3; 11 bases fit TRBD2. This CDR3 is 13 amino acids long. Germline CDR1 reads SEHNR; CDR2 reads FQNEAQ (reference sequence). The CDR3 DNA follows: TGTGCCACCGAGAGGGGGACTAGCGGACCGAGGCGATTT. Translation: CATERGTSGPRRF.

This chain uses TRBV5-1 with TRBJ2-7; 8 nucleotides align to TRBD1. V lost 2 bases, J lost 9 bases, and 13 bases stayed unmatched. The CDR3 covers 15 residues. From germline, CDR1 is SGHRS and CDR2 YFSETQ. CDR3 region: CASSFGQGARRAQYF. CDR3 coding DNA: TGCGCCAGCAGCTTTGGTCAGGGGGCGCGTAGGGCGCAGTACTTC.

This chain uses TRBV6-5 with TRBJ1-1; D gene unclear. This CDR3 has 14 residues. Deletions cut 0 bases from V and 2 bases from J, with 7 bases between. CDR1 is MNHEY and CDR2 is SVGAGI in the germline V gene. This chain's CDR3 is CASSYSGGNTEAFF. CDR3 DNA sequence: TGTGCCAGCAGTTACTCCGGCGGAAACACTGAAGCTTTCTTT.

V is TRBV15 and J is TRBJ2-7, with D unresolved. CDR3 length: 14 residues. V was cut by 0 bases and J by 4 bases, with 10 bases left in between. Germline V CDR1 and CDR2: LNHNV, YYDKDF (reference sequence). The CDR3 DNA reads as TGTGCCACCAGCAGAGAGGTGTCTAGGTACGAGCAGTACTTC. It codes for CATSREVSRYEQYF.

This chain joins TRBV20-1 and TRBJ2-4; D might be TRBD1 or TRBD2, each matching 5 bases. The CDR3 has 11 residues. Germline values: CDR1 DFQATT, CDR2 SNEGSKA (reference sequence). Trimming removed 7 bases from V and 5 bases from J, with 9 bases in between. CDR3 residues: CSVRGENIQYF. The CDR3 coding sequence is TGCAGTGTAAGAGGGGAAAACATTCAGTACTTC.

CDR3 coding DNA: TGTGCCAGCAGTGAAGCCCGGAACAGGGCTACTAACTATGGCTACACCTTC. It encodes CASSEARNRATNYGYTF. The chain combines TRBV6-1 with TRBJ1-2, with D possibly matching TRBD1 (6 bases). In germline, CDR1 is MNHNS, CDR2 SASEGT. The V end lost 0 bases, the J end lost 0 bases, and 14 bases lay between the germline ends. The CDR3 length is 17 residues.

This chain uses TRBV19 with TRBJ2-6; the match to TRBD2 covers 9 bases. The ends lost 3 bases at V and 0 bases at J; junction bases unmatched: 3. Germline CDR1 is LNHDA and CDR2 is SQIVND (reference sequence). The CDR3 sequence is 17 residues long. Written as DNA, the CDR3 is TGTGCCAGTAGTATCGGAGCGGGGGGCTCTGGGGCCAACGTCCTGACTTTC. This sequence encodes CASSIGAGGSGANVLTF.

V usage is TRBV6-5 and J usage is TRBJ1-4, with D uncertain. The CDR3 is 15 amino acids. V lost 7 bases and J 0 bases, leaving 12 bases between the germline ends. From germline, CDR1 is MNHEY and CDR2 SVGAGI. CDR3 DNA: TGTGCCAGCACCAGACACTCTGCAACTAATGAAAAACTGTTTTTT. Amino acid sequence: CASTRHSATNEKLFF.

The V and J genes are TRBV29-1 and TRBJ2-7, with 11 bases identical to TRBD2. The CDR3 contains 16 residues. Germline V gene sequence: CDR1 SQVTM, CDR2 ANQGSEA. The junction had 8 bases not matched to a gene; V was cut back by 3 bases and J by 1 base. The CDR3 region has the DNA TGCAGCGTTGAGGGTCGGACTAGCGGGTCGTCCTACGAGCAGTACTTC. It codes for CSVEGRTSGSSYEQYF.

The chain is built from TRBV30 and TRBJ2-3; 8 bases fit TRBD1. CDR1 and CDR2 (germline): GTSNPN, SVGIG (reference sequence). The CDR3 consists of 15 residues. J gave up 3 bases and V 4 bases, and 9 bases lay outside the gene matches. The CDR3 protein is CAWTPGQGPTDTQYF. The CDR3 bases are TGTGCCTGGACCCCCGGACAGGGCCCGACAGATACGCAGTATTTT.

V gene TRBV5-8 combines with J gene TRBJ1-5; TRBD1 matches 7 bases. There are 15 residues in the CDR3. The germline V gene has CDR1 SGHTS and CDR2 YDEGEE. V shed 4 bases and J 0 bases; nucleotides not matched to a gene: 4. The CDR3 region has the DNA TGTGCCAGCAGCATACAGGGGTATAGCAATCAGCCCCAGCATTTT. The encoded protein is CASSIQGYSNQPQHF.

V and J are TRBV6-2 or TRBV6-3 and TRBJ2-1, with TRBD2 matching over 8 bases. The germline gives CDR1 MNHEY, CDR2 SVGEGT. V shed 2 bases, J shed 15 bases, and the junction held 3 bases outside the gene matches. The CDR3 contains 11 residues. The chain's CDR3 is CASSYPGGPFF. The DNA of the CDR3 is TGTGCCAGCAGTTACCCGGGAGGGCCGTTCTTC.

This clone was seen a single time. The chain combines TRBV4-3 with TRBJ2-3, with 7 bases lining up with TRBD2. This CDR3 region has 14 residues. Trimming cost V 4 bases and J 4 bases; bases outside gene matches: 5. CDR1 LGHNA and CDR2 YSLEER come from the germline V gene. The CDR3 loop reads CASSRGSGSDTQYF. The CDR3 DNA reads TGCGCCAGCAGCCGCGGGAGTGGATCAGATACGCAGTATTTT.

The genes are TRBV12-5 and TRBJ2-7, with D unresolved. This CDR3 comprises 13 residues. CDR1 is LGHNT, CDR2 FRNRAP, per germline. The CDR3 region has the DNA TGTGTCTTCCGGGCCCCGTCATCCTACGAGCAGTACTTC. It yields the protein CVFRAPSSYEQYF. Based on the CDR3 plus reference TRBV12-5 and TRBJ2-7, the full variable domain is DARVTQTPRHKVTEMGQEVTMRCQPILGHNTVFWYRQTMMQGLELLAYFRNRAPLDDSGMPKDRFSAEMPDATLATLKIQPSEPRDSAVYFCVFRAPSSYEQYFGPGTRLTVT.

The V and J genes are TRBV5-4 and TRBJ2-7; 8 bases match TRBD1. Germline V lookup: CDR1 SGHNT, CDR2 YYREEE (reference sequence). The length of the CDR3 is 15 residues. J lost 0 bases, V lost 4 bases, and 6 bases had no gene match. The CDR3 sequence: CASSGQGDYSYEQYF. In DNA, the CDR3 is TGTGCCAGCAGCGGACAGGGTGACTACTCCTACGAGCAGTACTTC.

This clone was counted a single time. The V call is TRBV5-4, the J call TRBJ2-1, with a tentative D call TRBD1 (6 bases). Germline-derived CDR1 and CDR2 are SGHNT and YYREEE (reference sequence). The CDR3 has 15 amino acids. Trimming took 0 bases from V and 0 from J, leaving 7 bases between them. CDR3 in amino acids: CASSLDRASYNEQFF. Written as DNA, the CDR3 is TGTGCCAGCAGCTTGGACAGGGCCTCCTACAATGAGCAGTTCTTC. Together with reference TRBV5-4 and TRBJ2-1, the CDR3 gives the full variable domain: ETGVTQSPTHLIKTRGQQVTLRCSSQSGHNTVSWYQQALGQGPQFIFQYYREEENGRGNFPPRFSGLQFPNYSSELNVNALELDDSALYLCASSLDRASYNEQFFGPGTRLTVL.

The V gene is TRBV5-1, the J gene TRBJ1-2, with D maybe TRBD1 (5 bases). CDR1 is SGHRS and CDR2 is YFSETQ in the germline V gene. This CDR3 has 18 residues. Deletions cut 1 base from V and 3 bases from J, with 22 bases between. The DNA of the CDR3 is TGCGCCAGCAGCTTGTGGGTTCTGGGACCTAAAAAGGACTATGGCTACACCTTC. Amino acids: CASSLWVLGPKKDYGYTF.